This TCR beta chain was found in a study of a mutant IDH1 vaccine in newly diagnosed glioma. Only in-frame clones appear in the TCRdb table, and some are missing; sequencing was by immunoSEQ multiplex PCR. The profile covers about 68,000 clones, with 84% appearing a single time and roughly 12% taken by the ten largest. V shed 0 bases and J 1 base; nucleotides not matched to a gene: 1. CDR1 and CDR2 (germline): LGHNA, YNFKEQ. The CDR3 is 16 residues long. On this clone itself: Its antigen remains unknown.

Noted time point: week 35, safety follow-up. A 20-mer mutant IDH1 peptide at 300 ug was injected subcutaneously with topical imiquimod. Study results and limitations: Any relationship between pseudoprogression and changes in top peripheral T cell clonotypes seemed absent.

V gene TRBV4-2 combines with J gene TRBJ2-7; the match to TRBD2 covers 12 bases. Material: PBMCs, obtained from a glioma patient whose treatment included an IDH1 peptide vaccine. This clonotype was sampled from a young man with glioma. CDR3 DNA: TGTGCCAGCAGCCAAGATGGACTAGCGGGATCCTACGAGCAGTACTTC. As protein: CASSQDGLAGSYEQYF.